This TCR beta chain was captured by sequencing in a study of blood T cell repertoires in COVID-19 (dated by TCRdb to 2018 to 2020). Context from the whole study: Collaborator samples came from the United States, Italy and Spain and covered acute and convalescent phases of COVID-19. The samples were drawn from two sources: the first 160 participants of the ongoing ImmuneRACE study, and 1,254 subjects contributed by 6 global collaborators. Where available, HLA class I and class II types were taken from metadata supplied by the sample provider and were not determined by assay-based typing. The dataset comprised deeply sampled blood TCRbeta repertoires from subjects exposed to, actively infected with, or recovered from COVID-19. Sample metadata almost always included a de-identified subject ID, COVID-19 status, age in years and sex. The repertoires were released in a freely available public database intended as a resource for research on the immune response to SARS-CoV-2. The prospective study material was composed of cDNA or gDNA derived from T cells, B-cell-depleted T cells, or PBMCs.

V is clipped by 7 bases and J by 2 bases, and the sequence between their germline boundaries is 21 bases long. The CDR3 holds 17 amino acids from the cysteine to the phenylalanine. Solely the CDR3 DNA is kept, with 51 bases framed from the first base. As encoded in the germline V gene (reference sequence), CDR1 is LNHDA while CDR2 is SQIVND. TCRbeta CDR3 regions were amplified from genomic DNA by means of the immunoSEQ Assay, a bias-controlled multiplex PCR. From the authors' description of their analysis: The number of nucleated cells in each sample was estimated from the amplification of reference gene primers within the assay. To quantify the absolute abundance of each unique TCRbeta CDR3 rearrangement, sequence reads were collapsed and filtered. For each sample, productive Simpson clonality was calculated as the square root of Simpson's diversity index over productive rearrangements. TCRdb's version of the immuneACCESS table is confined to in-frame rearrangements and falls short of the full clone set. An unresolved V gene accounts for under half of the shortfall where checked; the remainder is of unknown origin. That table gives V, J and clone size, and the DNA gave D and trimming. The sample records around 100,000 clones, around 86% of which are singletons. The leading ten clones occupy over 2.5% of the sample.

About this clone itself: Its antigen target is currently unknown. Per-base quality was not reported, and no clone a single base away is much larger than it.

Whole blood was collected in K2EDTA tubes by collaborating institutions according to the institutions' own protocols. For TCRbeta analysis, collaborator samples were shipped as frozen whole blood, as isolated PBMCs, or as DNA extracted from either sample type. General study outcomes and caveats: The quantity of clinical and demographic metadata differed by source and by participant and was supplied without curation.

The sequence derives from a man in his fifties or sixties with active or convalescent COVID-19. The sample was peripheral blood. The V gene is TRBV19 and the J gene is TRBJ1-5; a tentative D match to TRBD1 spans 5 bases. The CDR3 is CASTPPSHAGGNQPQHF. The DNA sequence is given as TGTGCCAGTACCCCCCCCTCCCACGCGGGGGGCAATCAGCCCCAGCATTTT.